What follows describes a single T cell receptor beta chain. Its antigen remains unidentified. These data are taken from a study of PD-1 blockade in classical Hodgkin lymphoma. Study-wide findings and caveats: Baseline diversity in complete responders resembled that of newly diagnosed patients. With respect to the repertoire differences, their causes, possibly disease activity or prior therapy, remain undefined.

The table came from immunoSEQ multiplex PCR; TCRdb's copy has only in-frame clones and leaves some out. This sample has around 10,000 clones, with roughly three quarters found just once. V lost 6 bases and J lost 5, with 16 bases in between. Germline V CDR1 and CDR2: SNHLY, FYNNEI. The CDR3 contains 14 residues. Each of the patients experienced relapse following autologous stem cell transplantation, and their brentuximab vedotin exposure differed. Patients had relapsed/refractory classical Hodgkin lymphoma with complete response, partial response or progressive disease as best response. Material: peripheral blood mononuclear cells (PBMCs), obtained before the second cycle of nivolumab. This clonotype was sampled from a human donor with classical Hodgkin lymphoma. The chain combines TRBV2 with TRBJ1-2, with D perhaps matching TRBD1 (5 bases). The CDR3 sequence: CASSTTASTYGYTF. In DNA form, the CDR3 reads TGTGCCAGCAGCACGACAGCTAGTACTTATGGCTACACCTTC.